Listed below are T cell receptor beta chains from one sample, sequenced in a study of human T cells and chemical hapten exposure. TCRdb analysed the RACE reads with MiXCR anew, one entry per CDR3 protein. In the table there are about 81,000 distinct CDR3 sequences, 7% to 8% of which are singletons. Specimen: whole blood, collected in connection with sensitization to the hapten diphenylcyclopropenone (DPC). These receptors all come from a woman between 25 and 40 years old with alopecia areata. Some clones in this sample may be carry-over from other donors' samples. Each CDR3 is given with its conserved first and last residue. The order of the fields is D gene, J gene, V gene, clone size, CDR3 protein, CDR3 DNA. The D gene is left open where the match is weak. The size of a clone is reported for some rows only, either as once, few or many, or as a class for expanded clones.

d_gene: .
j_gene: TRBJ2-7
v_gene: TRBV7-9
abundance: .
CDR3aa: CASSLVEGVKYF
CDR3nt: TGTGCCAGCAGCTTAGTGGAGGGTGTGAAGTACTTC

d_gene: .
j_gene: TRBJ2-6
v_gene: TRBV6-5
abundance: .
CDR3aa: CASRRTASGANVLTF
CDR3nt: TGTGCCAGCAGGCGAACAGCCTCTGGGGCCAACGTCCTGACTTTC

d_gene: .
j_gene: TRBJ1-3
v_gene: TRBV20-1
abundance: .
CDR3aa: CSARGVVGDSGNTIYF
CDR3nt: TGCAGTGCTAGGGGAGTTGTGGGGGACTCTGGAAACACCATATATTTT

d_gene: .
j_gene: TRBJ2-7
v_gene: TRBV7-8
abundance: few
CDR3aa: CASSSPGPEQYF
CDR3nt: TGTGCCAGCAGCTCTCCAGGGCCTGAGCAGTACTTC

d_gene: TRBD1
j_gene: TRBJ2-7
v_gene: TRBV19
abundance: many
CDR3aa: CASPGQGKHYEQYF
CDR3nt: TGTGCCAGCCCCGGACAGGGGAAGCACTACGAGCAGTACTTC

d_gene: TRBD2
j_gene: TRBJ2-7
v_gene: TRBV6-6
abundance: many
CDR3aa: CASSYQRGPSYEQYF
CDR3nt: TGTGCCAGCAGTTACCAGCGGGGGCCATCCTACGAGCAGTACTTC

d_gene: .
j_gene: TRBJ2-7
v_gene: TRBV11-1
abundance: many
CDR3aa: CASSLGSTYEQYF
CDR3nt: TGTGCCAGCAGCTTAGGGTCGACCTACGAGCAGTACTTC

d_gene: TRBD2
j_gene: TRBJ2-3
v_gene: TRBV12-5
abundance: many
CDR3aa: CASGLGPRGGTDTQYF
CDR3nt: TGTGCTAGTGGTTTGGGTCCCCGGGGGGGCACAGATACGCAGTATTTT

d_gene: .
j_gene: TRBJ1-1
v_gene: TRBV27
abundance: many
CDR3aa: CASSLEAGLNTEAFF
CDR3nt: TGTGCCAGCAGTTTAGAGGCAGGGCTGAACACTGAAGCTTTCTTT

d_gene: .
j_gene: TRBJ1-5
v_gene: TRBV2
abundance: many
CDR3aa: CASSEMRPLGDQPQHF
CDR3nt: TGTGCCAGCAGTGAAATGCGCCCCTTGGGCGATCAGCCCCAGCATTTT

d_gene: .
j_gene: TRBJ2-6
v_gene: TRBV18
abundance: many
CDR3aa: CASSPPGANVLTF
CDR3nt: TGTGCCAGCTCACCACCTGGGGCCAACGTCCTGACTTTC

d_gene: .
j_gene: TRBJ1-1
v_gene: TRBV30
abundance: few
CDR3aa: CAWSVQPGTPEAFF
CDR3nt: TGTGCCTGGAGTGTCCAACCCGGGACCCCCGAAGCTTTCTTT

d_gene: TRBD1
j_gene: TRBJ2-2
v_gene: TRBV3-1
abundance: few
CDR3aa: CASSLGQGPTGELFF
CDR3nt: TGTGCCAGCAGCCTCGGACAGGGACCCACCGGGGAGCTGTTTTTT

d_gene: TRBD1
j_gene: TRBJ1-1
v_gene: TRBV12-3/TRBV12-4
abundance: few
CDR3aa: CASSLRGLATEAFF
CDR3nt: TGTGCCAGCAGTTTAAGGGGGCTGGCCACTGAAGCTTTCTTT

d_gene: .
j_gene: TRBJ1-5
v_gene: TRBV19
abundance: many
CDR3aa: CASSAPDLGAVVSQHF
CDR3nt: TGTGCCAGTTCTGCCCCTGACTTGGGTGCTGTGGTGTCCCAGCATTTT

d_gene: TRBD2
j_gene: TRBJ2-3
v_gene: TRBV2
abundance: .
CDR3aa: CASRRSGGATDTQYF
CDR3nt: TGTGCCAGCAGACGCAGCGGGGGGGCCACAGATACGCAGTATTTT

d_gene: TRBD1
j_gene: TRBJ2-1
v_gene: TRBV3-1
abundance: .
CDR3aa: CASSQDGNRGSEQFF
CDR3nt: TGTGCCAGCAGCCAAGACGGAAACAGGGGGAGTGAGCAGTTCTTC

d_gene: TRBD1
j_gene: TRBJ1-5
v_gene: TRBV20-1
abundance: .
CDR3aa: CSGGAGGGQPQHF
CDR3nt: TGCAGTGGAGGGGCAGGGGGCGGTCAGCCCCAGCATTTT

d_gene: .
j_gene: TRBJ1-3
v_gene: TRBV12-3/TRBV12-4
abundance: .
CDR3aa: CASLRGGRPGNTIYF
CDR3nt: TGTGCCAGCCTTCGCGGGGGGCGCCCTGGAAACACCATATATTTT

d_gene: .
j_gene: TRBJ2-2
v_gene: TRBV30
abundance: many
CDR3aa: CAWSVVAGELFF
CDR3nt: TGTGCCTGGAGTGTGGTAGCCGGGGAGCTGTTTTTT

d_gene: .
j_gene: TRBJ2-2
v_gene: TRBV5-1
abundance: many
CDR3aa: CASSLRSDTGELFF
CDR3nt: TGCGCCAGCAGCCTACGTTCGGACACCGGGGAGCTGTTTTTT

d_gene: .
j_gene: TRBJ1-3
v_gene: TRBV6-1
abundance: .
CDR3aa: CASSEAGRPSRNTIYF
CDR3nt: TGTGCCAGCAGTGAAGCCGGACGCCCCTCGCGAAACACCATATATTTT

d_gene: .
j_gene: TRBJ1-1
v_gene: TRBV6-6
abundance: many
CDR3aa: CASSYLSTEAFF
CDR3nt: TGTGCCAGCAGTTATTTATCAACTGAAGCTTTCTTT

d_gene: TRBD1
j_gene: TRBJ2-7
v_gene: TRBV12-3/TRBV12-4
abundance: many
CDR3aa: CASRRDRSYEQYF
CDR3nt: TGTGCCAGCAGAAGGGACAGGAGTTACGAGCAGTACTTC

d_gene: .
j_gene: TRBJ2-3
v_gene: TRBV10-3
abundance: many
CDR3aa: CAISDGTPGDTQYF
CDR3nt: TGTGCCATCAGTGACGGGACTCCCGGGGATACGCAGTATTTT

d_gene: .
j_gene: TRBJ2-3
v_gene: TRBV11-2
abundance: few
CDR3aa: CASSLVGPEGTQYF
CDR3nt: TGTGCCAGCAGCTTAGTTGGCCCGGAGGGTACGCAGTATTTT

d_gene: TRBD1
j_gene: TRBJ2-3
v_gene: TRBV10-3
abundance: few
CDR3aa: CAISEAYGQGSPDTQYF
CDR3nt: TGTGCCATCAGTGAGGCATATGGACAGGGTTCGCCAGATACGCAGTATTTT

d_gene: TRBD1
j_gene: TRBJ1-6
v_gene: TRBV6-6
abundance: .
CDR3aa: CASSWTGQGYNSPLHF
CDR3nt: TGTGCCAGCAGCTGGACGGGACAGGGGTATAATTCACCCCTCCACTTT

d_gene: .
j_gene: TRBJ2-7
v_gene: TRBV30
abundance: many
CDR3aa: CAWRGRFVSYEQYF
CDR3nt: TGTGCCTGGAGGGGGAGATTTGTCTCCTACGAGCAGTACTTC

d_gene: .
j_gene: TRBJ2-3
v_gene: TRBV20-1
abundance: .
CDR3aa: CSAREGRTSTDTQYF
CDR3nt: TGCAGTGCTAGAGAGGGTCGGACTAGCACAGATACGCAGTATTTT

d_gene: .
j_gene: TRBJ2-3
v_gene: TRBV11-2
abundance: many
CDR3aa: CASSDRDYIAFPTQYF
CDR3nt: TGTGCCAGCAGCGACCGTGATTATATCGCGTTCCCTACGCAGTATTTT

d_gene: TRBD1
j_gene: TRBJ2-2
v_gene: TRBV5-1
abundance: few
CDR3aa: CASSPYRGTTGELFF
CDR3nt: TGCGCCAGCAGCCCTTACAGGGGCACCACCGGGGAGCTGTTTTTT

d_gene: TRBD1
j_gene: TRBJ1-1
v_gene: TRBV29-1
abundance: few
CDR3aa: CSAGQGEITEAFF
CDR3nt: TGCAGCGCCGGACAGGGGGAAATTACTGAAGCTTTCTTT

d_gene: .
j_gene: TRBJ1-4
v_gene: TRBV2
abundance: .
CDR3aa: CASSGRQACNEKLFF
CDR3nt: TGTGCCAGCAGTGGCCGACAGGCCTGTAATGAAAAACTGTTTTTT

d_gene: .
j_gene: TRBJ1-1
v_gene: TRBV3-1
abundance: many
CDR3aa: CASSQARVGTEAFF
CDR3nt: TGTGCCAGCAGCCAAGCCAGGGTCGGGACTGAAGCTTTCTTT

d_gene: TRBD1
j_gene: TRBJ2-3
v_gene: TRBV5-1
abundance: many
CDR3aa: CASSYRRPGQGASRTDTQYF
CDR3nt: TGCGCCAGCAGCTACCGTCGACCGGGACAGGGGGCGAGCCGCACAGATACGCAGTATTTT

d_gene: .
j_gene: TRBJ1-6
v_gene: TRBV20-1
abundance: many
CDR3aa: CSARPIRPQYNSPLHF
CDR3nt: TGCAGTGCTAGACCAATTCGACCACAGTATAATTCACCCCTCCACTTT

d_gene: .
j_gene: TRBJ1-1
v_gene: TRBV6-6
abundance: many
CDR3aa: CASSSGFNTEAFF
CDR3nt: TGTGCCAGCAGTTCCGGGTTCAACACTGAAGCTTTCTTT

d_gene: .
j_gene: TRBJ1-3
v_gene: TRBV6-1
abundance: many
CDR3aa: CASRDYSGNTIYF
CDR3nt: TGTGCCAGCAGGGATTACTCTGGAAACACCATATATTTT

d_gene: TRBD1
j_gene: TRBJ2-1
v_gene: TRBV5-4
abundance: .
CDR3aa: CASIPMDRPTSYNEQFF
CDR3nt: TGTGCCAGCATCCCTATGGACAGGCCAACCTCCTACAATGAGCAGTTCTTC

d_gene: .
j_gene: TRBJ1-5
v_gene: TRBV29-1
abundance: many
CDR3aa: CSVGLSGNQPQHF
CDR3nt: TGCAGCGTTGGTCTGTCAGGCAATCAGCCCCAGCATTTT

d_gene: TRBD2
j_gene: TRBJ2-3
v_gene: TRBV12-3/TRBV12-4
abundance: few
CDR3aa: CASSSLRVSGDSDTQYF
CDR3nt: TGTGCCAGCAGTTCCCTTCGTGTTAGCGGGGATTCAGATACGCAGTATTTT

d_gene: TRBD1
j_gene: TRBJ1-1
v_gene: TRBV29-1
abundance: many
CDR3aa: CSAQRQGKNRYPGGAFF
CDR3nt: TGCAGCGCCCAAAGACAGGGGAAAAACCGGTACCCCGGCGGAGCTTTCTTT

d_gene: .
j_gene: TRBJ1-2
v_gene: TRBV20-1
abundance: many
CDR3aa: CSGSAGFGDGYTF
CDR3nt: TGCAGTGGAAGTGCCGGGTTTGGGGATGGCTACACCTTC

d_gene: .
j_gene: TRBJ2-1
v_gene: TRBV11-2
abundance: many
CDR3aa: CASSLRWGYEQFF
CDR3nt: TGTGCCAGCAGCTTAAGGTGGGGGTATGAGCAGTTCTTC

d_gene: TRBD1
j_gene: TRBJ1-5
v_gene: TRBV7-9
abundance: many
CDR3aa: CASSLDGQGINIQPQHF
CDR3nt: TGTGCCAGCAGCTTAGACGGACAGGGAATCAATATTCAGCCCCAGCATTTT

d_gene: .
j_gene: TRBJ1-4
v_gene: TRBV29-1
abundance: many
CDR3aa: CSVRASNEKLFF
CDR3nt: TGCAGCGTTCGGGCCAGTAATGAAAAACTGTTTTTT

d_gene: TRBD2
j_gene: TRBJ2-5
v_gene: TRBV4-2
abundance: many
CDR3aa: CASSQDPAGGPETQYF
CDR3nt: TGTGCCAGCAGCCAAGACCCAGCGGGGGGGCCGGAGACCCAGTACTTC

d_gene: .
j_gene: TRBJ1-4
v_gene: TRBV7-9
abundance: .
CDR3aa: CASSSGKQDFEEKLFF
CDR3nt: TGTGCCAGCAGCTCCGGGAAACAGGACTTTGAGGAAAAACTGTTTTTT

d_gene: .
j_gene: TRBJ1-3
v_gene: TRBV15
abundance: .
CDR3aa: CATSRDGTASGNTIYF
CDR3nt: TGTGCCACCAGCAGGGACGGGACGGCCTCTGGAAACACCATATATTTT

d_gene: .
j_gene: TRBJ1-6
v_gene: TRBV6-1
abundance: .
CDR3aa: CASTGRQLNNSPLHF
CDR3nt: TGTGCCAGCACCGGTAGACAGCTCAATAATTCACCCCTCCACTTT

d_gene: TRBD1
j_gene: TRBJ2-7
v_gene: TRBV6-5
abundance: many
CDR3aa: CASGRQGDYEQYF
CDR3nt: TGTGCCAGCGGTCGACAGGGGGACTACGAGCAGTACTTC

d_gene: .
j_gene: TRBJ2-1
v_gene: TRBV27
abundance: many
CDR3aa: CASSSRGLSNEQFF
CDR3nt: TGTGCCAGCAGTTCGAGAGGCCTCTCCAATGAGCAGTTCTTC